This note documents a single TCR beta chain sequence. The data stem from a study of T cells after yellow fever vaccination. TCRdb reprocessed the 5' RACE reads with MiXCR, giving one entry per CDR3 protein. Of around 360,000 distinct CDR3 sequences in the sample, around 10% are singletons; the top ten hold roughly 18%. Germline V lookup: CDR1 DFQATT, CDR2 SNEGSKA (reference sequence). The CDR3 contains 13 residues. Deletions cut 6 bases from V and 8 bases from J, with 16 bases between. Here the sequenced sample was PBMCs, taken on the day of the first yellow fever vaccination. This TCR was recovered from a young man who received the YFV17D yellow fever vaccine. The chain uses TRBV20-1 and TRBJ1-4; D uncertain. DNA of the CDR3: TGCAGTGCCCGGCAGCAAAAGTGGGAAAAACTGTTTTTT. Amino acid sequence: CSARQQKWEKLFF.